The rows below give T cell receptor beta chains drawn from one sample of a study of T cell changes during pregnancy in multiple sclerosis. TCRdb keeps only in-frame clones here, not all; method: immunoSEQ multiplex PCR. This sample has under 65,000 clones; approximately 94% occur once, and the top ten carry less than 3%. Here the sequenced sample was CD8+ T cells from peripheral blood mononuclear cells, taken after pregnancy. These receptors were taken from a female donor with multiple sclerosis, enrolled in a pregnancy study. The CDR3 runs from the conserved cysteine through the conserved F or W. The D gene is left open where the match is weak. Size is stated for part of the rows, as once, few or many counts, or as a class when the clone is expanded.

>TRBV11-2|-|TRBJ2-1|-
CASSLRGPHGDEQFF
TGTGCCAGCAGCTTAAGAGGGCCACACGGGGATGAGCAGTTCTTC
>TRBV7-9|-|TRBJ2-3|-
CASSLIGSTDTQYF
TGTGCCAGCAGCTTAATCGGGAGCACAGATACGCAGTATTTT
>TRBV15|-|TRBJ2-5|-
CATSRGRGNEETQYF
TGTGCCACCAGCAGAGGACGGGGGAATGAAGAGACCCAGTACTTC
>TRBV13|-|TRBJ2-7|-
CASSSRQLSYEQYF
TGTGCCAGCAGCTCGAGACAGCTCTCCTACGAGCAGTACTTC
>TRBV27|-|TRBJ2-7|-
CASSLLQGADEQYF
TGTGCCAGCAGTTTGTTGCAGGGCGCTGACGAGCAGTACTTC
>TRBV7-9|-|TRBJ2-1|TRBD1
CASSVGQGKEYEQFF
TGTGCCAGCAGCGTGGGACAGGGGAAAGAGTATGAGCAGTTCTTC
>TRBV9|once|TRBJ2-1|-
CASSASGTPYNEQFF
TGTGCCAGCAGCGCTTCCGGGACTCCCTACAATGAGCAGTTCTTC
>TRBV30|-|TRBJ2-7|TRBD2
CAWSVAGVPYEQYF
TGTGCCTGGAGTGTTGCGGGAGTCCCCTACGAGCAGTACTTC
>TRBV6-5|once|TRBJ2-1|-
CASSYLQNDEQFF
TGTGCCAGCAGTTATTTGCAGAACGATGAGCAGTTCTTC
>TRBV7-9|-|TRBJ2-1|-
CASSDQGREQFF
TGTGCCAGCAGCGACCAGGGGCGTGAGCAGTTCTTC
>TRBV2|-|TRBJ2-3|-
CASSWSTTGRSTDTQYF
TGTGCCAGCAGTTGGTCGACGACAGGCCGTAGCACAGATACGCAGTATTTT
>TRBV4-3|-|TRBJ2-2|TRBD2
CASSQLAGGGDTGELFF
TGCGCCAGCAGCCAACTAGCGGGAGGCGGGGACACCGGGGAGCTGTTTTTT
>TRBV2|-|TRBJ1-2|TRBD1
CASSWGQGYGYTF
TGTGCCAGCAGTTGGGGACAGGGCTATGGCTACACCTTC
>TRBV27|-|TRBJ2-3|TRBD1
CASSSLTTGFGTDTQYF
TGTGCCAGCAGTTCCCTCACGACAGGGTTTGGAACAGATACGCAGTATTTT
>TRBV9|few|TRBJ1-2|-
CASSGNRDGYTF
TGTGCCAGCAGCGGGAACAGGGACGGCTACACCTTC
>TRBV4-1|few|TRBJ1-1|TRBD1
CASSQREAGGAEAFF
TGCGCCAGCAGCCAGAGGGAAGCAGGGGGCGCAGAAGCTTTCTTT
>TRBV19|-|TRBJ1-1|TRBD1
CASSDIRTGHLMNTEAFF
TGTGCCAGTAGCGATATTCGGACAGGGCATCTGATGAACACTGAAGCTTTCTTT
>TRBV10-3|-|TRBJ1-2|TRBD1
CAISESGTGVYGYTF
TGTGCCATCAGTGAGTCCGGGACAGGGGTCTATGGCTACACCTTC
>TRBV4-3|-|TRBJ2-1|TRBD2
CASSHRGLAYNEQFF
TGCGCCAGCAGCCATCGGGGACTAGCTTACAATGAGCAGTTCTTC
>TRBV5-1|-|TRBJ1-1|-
CASSLSPRLNTEAFF
TGCGCCAGCAGCTTGTCCCCACGGTTGAACACTGAAGCTTTCTTT
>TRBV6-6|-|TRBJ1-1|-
CASKLYLNTEAFF
TGTGCCAGCAAACTGTATTTGAACACTGAAGCTTTCTTT
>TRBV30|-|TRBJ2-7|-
CAWSVGGDEQYF
TGTGCCTGGAGTGTAGGGGGGGACGAGCAGTACTTC
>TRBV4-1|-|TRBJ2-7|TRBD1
CASSHRQPVDRGSYEQYF
TGCGCCAGCAGCCATAGGCAACCGGTAGACAGGGGTTCCTACGAGCAGTACTTC
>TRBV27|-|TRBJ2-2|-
CASSLGGSGELFF
TGTGCCAGCAGTTTAGGGGGGTCCGGGGAGCTGTTTTTT
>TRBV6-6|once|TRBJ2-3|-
CASRTGPDTQYF
TGTGCCAGCAGAACAGGGCCGGATACGCAGTATTTT
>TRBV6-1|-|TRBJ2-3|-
CASSEDPGVTADTQYF
TGTGCCAGCAGTGAAGATCCGGGGGTCACGGCAGATACGCAGTATTTT
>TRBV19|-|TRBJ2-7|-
CASSIVVSYEQYF
TGTGCCAGTAGTATAGTCGTGAGCTACGAGCAGTACTTC
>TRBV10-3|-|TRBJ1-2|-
CASQAPNGYTF
TGTGCCAGCCAGGCCCCCAATGGCTACACCTTC
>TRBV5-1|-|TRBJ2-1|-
CASSSTGGDYNEQFF
TGCGCCAGCAGCTCCACAGGGGGGGACTACAATGAGCAGTTCTTC
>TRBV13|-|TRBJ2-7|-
CASSLGTRSYEQYF
TGTGCCAGCAGCTTAGGTACACGCTCCTACGAGCAGTACTTC
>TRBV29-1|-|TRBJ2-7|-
CSVTSQGKGYEQYF
TGCAGCGTTACCTCACAGGGAAAGGGCTACGAGCAGTACTTC
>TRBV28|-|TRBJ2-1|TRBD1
CASRPQGDEQFF
TGTGCCAGCAGACCACAGGGGGACGAGCAGTTCTTC
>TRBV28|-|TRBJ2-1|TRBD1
CASTLDTKTGTGTDEQFF
TGTGCCAGCACTCTAGATACCAAAACCGGGACAGGGACCGATGAGCAGTTCTTC
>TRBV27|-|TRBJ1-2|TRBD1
CASGPGGYYGYTF
TGTGCCAGCGGACCAGGGGGGTACTATGGCTACACCTTC
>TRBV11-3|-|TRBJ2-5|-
CASSLTGLSETQYF
TGTGCCAGCAGCTTAACAGGACTATCAGAGACCCAGTACTTC
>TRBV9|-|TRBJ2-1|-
CASSVALSGPYNEQFF
TGTGCCAGCAGCGTAGCTTTGAGCGGACCCTACAATGAGCAGTTCTTC
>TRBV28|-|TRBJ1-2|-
CASSLMASGSDYGYTF
TGTGCCAGCAGTTTAATGGCTTCGGGGTCGGACTATGGCTACACCTTC
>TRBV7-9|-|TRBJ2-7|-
CASSLGKGVSEQYF
TGTGCCAGCAGCTTAGGGAAGGGGGTTAGCGAGCAGTACTTC
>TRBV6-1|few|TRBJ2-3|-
CASSDALGGGGDTQYF
TGTGCCAGCAGTGACGCCCTAGGGGGCGGGGGGGATACGCAGTATTTT
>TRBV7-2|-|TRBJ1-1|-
CASSLAGAEAFF
TGTGCCAGCAGCTTAGCCGGGGCTGAAGCTTTCTTT
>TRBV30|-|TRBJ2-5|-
CAWSWGEETQYF
TGTGCCTGGAGTTGGGGAGAAGAGACCCAGTACTTC
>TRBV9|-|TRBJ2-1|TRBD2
CASSVASGYYNEQFF
TGTGCCAGCAGCGTAGCTAGCGGGTATTACAATGAGCAGTTCTTC
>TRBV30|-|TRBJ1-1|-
CAWNQDTEAFF
TGTGCCTGGAATCAGGATACTGAAGCTTTCTTT
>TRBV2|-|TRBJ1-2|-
CASSGIDYGYTF
TGTGCCAGCTCCGGGATTGACTATGGCTACACCTTC
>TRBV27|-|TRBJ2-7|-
CASSLGTLYEQYF
TGTGCCAGCTCGCTGGGGACTCTCTACGAGCAGTACTTC
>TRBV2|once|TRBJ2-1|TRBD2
CASSDGLAANNEQFF
TGTGCCAGCAGTGACGGGCTAGCGGCTAACAATGAGCAGTTCTTC
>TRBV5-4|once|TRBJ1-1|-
CASSPITGNTEAFF
TGTGCCAGCAGCCCTATAACAGGGAACACTGAAGCTTTCTTT
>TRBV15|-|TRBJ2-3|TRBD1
CATSRRQGADTQYF
TGTGCCACCAGCAGAAGACAGGGGGCAGATACGCAGTATTTT
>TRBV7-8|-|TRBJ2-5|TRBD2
CASSLPLAGGPQETQYF
TGTGCCAGCAGCTTACCCCTAGCGGGAGGGCCGCAGGAGACCCAGTACTTC
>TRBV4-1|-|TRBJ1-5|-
CASSQDLHRVAENQPQHF
TGCGCCAGCAGCCAAGATCTCCACAGGGTAGCTGAGAATCAGCCCCAGCATTTT
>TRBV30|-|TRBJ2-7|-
CAWSGLRVDEQYF
TGTGCCTGGAGTGGCCTGAGGGTTGACGAGCAGTACTTC